The text below deals with one T cell receptor beta chain. Its antigen is as yet unknown. The PCR had 60 Vbeta and 13 Jbeta primers. This table comes from immunoSEQ multiplex PCR, and its TCRdb copy is limited to in-frame clones, with some not included. The sample carries 90,000 to 150,000 clones, 60% to 80% recorded once. The source of the sample is a study of cytomegalovirus exposure and HLA in healthy donors. Study summary: Sequencing of around 200 million T cells in an earlier analysis found roughly 120 million unique TCR beta sequences. Genetic ancestry analysis placed 81% of the approximately 390 donors that were genotyped in the Caucasian-associated cluster. Findings and limits, study-wide: One later analysis reportedly identified an Asian-associated ancestry cluster that showed fewer N-insertions than the roughly 720-donor mean.

The germline CDR1 and CDR2 sequences are SEHNR and FQNEAQ (reference sequence). The ends lost 5 bases at V and 3 bases at J; junction bases unmatched: 8. This CDR3 has 16 residues. The chain recombines TRBV7-9 with TRBJ2-2; TRBD1 agrees at 8 bases. The specimen sequenced was PBMCs. The receptor's source is a man aged 50-60 years in good health and CMV-seropositive. CDR3 in amino acids: CASSPWTGKDTGELFF. In DNA form, the CDR3 reads TGTGCCAGCAGCCCCTGGACAGGGAAAGACACCGGGGAGCTGTTTTTT.